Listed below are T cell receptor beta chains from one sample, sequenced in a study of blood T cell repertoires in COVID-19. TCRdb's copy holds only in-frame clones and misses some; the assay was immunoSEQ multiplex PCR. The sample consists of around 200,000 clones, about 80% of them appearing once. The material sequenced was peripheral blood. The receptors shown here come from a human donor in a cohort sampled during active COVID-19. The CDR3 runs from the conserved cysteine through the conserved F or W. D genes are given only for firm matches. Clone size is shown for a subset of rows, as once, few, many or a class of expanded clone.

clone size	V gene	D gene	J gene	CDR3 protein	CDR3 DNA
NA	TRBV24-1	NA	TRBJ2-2	CATSPGGSNTGELFF	TGTGCCACCAGTCCCGGCGGATCGAACACCGGGGAGCTGTTTTTT
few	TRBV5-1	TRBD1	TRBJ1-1	CASRQGTEAFF	TGCGCCAGCCGACAGGGCACCGAAGCTTTCTTT
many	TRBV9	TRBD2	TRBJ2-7	CASSVGAGDWTYEQYF	TGTGCCAGCAGCGTAGGGGCGGGGGACTGGACCTACGAGCAGTACTTC
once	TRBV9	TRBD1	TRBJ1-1	CASSAWTGMNTEAFF	TGTGCCAGCAGCGCCTGGACAGGGATGAACACTGAAGCTTTCTTT
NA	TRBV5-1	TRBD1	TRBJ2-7	CASSFGTGREQYF	TGCGCCAGCAGCTTCGGGACAGGCCGCGAGCAGTACTTC
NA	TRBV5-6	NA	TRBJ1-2	CASSPAGFERYTF	TGTGCCAGCAGTCCTGCAGGGTTCGAGCGCTACACCTTC
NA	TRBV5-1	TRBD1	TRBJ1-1	CASRPVSGGFNTEAFF	TGCGCCAGCAGGCCTGTATCAGGGGGCTTTAACACTGAAGCTTTCTTT
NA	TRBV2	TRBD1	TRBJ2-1	CASMPGQGFGEQFF	TGTGCCAGCATGCCGGGACAGGGCTTTGGTGAGCAGTTCTTC
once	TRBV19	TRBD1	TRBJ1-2	CASTITGGGYTF	TGTGCCAGTACTATCACAGGGGGCGGCTACACCTTC
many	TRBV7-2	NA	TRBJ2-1	CASSLGQNNEQFF	TGTGCCAGCAGCTTAGGACAAAACAATGAGCAGTTCTTC
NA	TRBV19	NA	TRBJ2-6	CASSILGQGLSGANVLTF	TGTGCCAGTAGTATTCTCGGACAAGGCCTATCTGGGGCCAACGTCCTGACTTTC
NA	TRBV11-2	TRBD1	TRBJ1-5	CASSLSVPTGGVQPQHF	TGTGCCAGCAGCTTAAGTGTGCCCACAGGGGGGGTCCAGCCCCAGCATTTT
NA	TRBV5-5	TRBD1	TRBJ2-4	CASSLAPGTGGQNIQYF	TGTGCCAGCAGCTTGGCCCCCGGGACAGGGGGCCAAAACATTCAGTACTTC
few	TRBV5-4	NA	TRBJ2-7	CASSLAGQPYEQYF	TGTGCCAGCAGCTTGGCCGGACAGCCCTACGAGCAGTACTTC
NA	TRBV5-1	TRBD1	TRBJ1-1	CASSLATGAINTEAFF	TGCGCCAGCAGCTTGGCAACAGGGGCCATAAACACTGAAGCTTTCTTT
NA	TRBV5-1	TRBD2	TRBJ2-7	CASSLEGPMTSGVTYEQYF	TGCGCCAGCAGCTTGGAGGGCCCAATGACTAGCGGGGTAACCTACGAGCAGTACTTC
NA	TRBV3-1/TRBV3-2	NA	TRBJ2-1	CASSSSRSLSYNEQFF	TGTGCCAGCAGCTCGTCTAGGAGCCTATCCTACAATGAGCAGTTCTTC
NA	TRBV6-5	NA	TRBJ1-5	CASRGGGNQPQHF	TGTGCCAGCAGGGGCGGGGGAAATCAGCCCCAGCATTTT
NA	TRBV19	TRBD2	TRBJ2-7	CASSAGLAYEQYF	TGTGCCAGTAGTGCCGGACTAGCCTACGAGCAGTACTTC
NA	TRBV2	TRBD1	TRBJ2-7	CASRGTDSYEQYF	TGTGCCAGCAGAGGGACAGACTCCTACGAGCAGTACTTC
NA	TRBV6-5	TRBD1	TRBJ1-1	CASSRPGQMNTEAFF	TGTGCCAGCAGTCGTCCGGGACAGATGAACACTGAAGCTTTCTTT
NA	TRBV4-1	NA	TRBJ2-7	CASSLRDNPAYEQYF	TGCGCCAGCAGCCTCCGGGACAACCCAGCCTACGAGCAGTACTTC
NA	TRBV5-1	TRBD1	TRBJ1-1	CASSFRGGNTEAFF	TGCGCCAGCAGCTTTCGAGGGGGCAACACTGAAGCTTTCTTT
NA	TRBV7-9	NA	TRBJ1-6	CALSDSNSPLHF	TGTGCCCTCAGCGATTCCAATTCACCCCTCCACTTT
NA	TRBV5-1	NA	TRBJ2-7	CASSLDPQSSYEQYF	TGCGCCAGCAGCTTGGACCCACAGAGCTCCTACGAGCAGTACTTC
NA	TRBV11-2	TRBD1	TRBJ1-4	CASSGGQGIMDEKLFF	TGTGCCAGCTCAGGGGGGCAGGGCATTATGGATGAAAAACTGTTTTTT
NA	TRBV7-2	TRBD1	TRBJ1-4	CASSSTGVGEKLFF	TGTGCCAGCAGCTCTACAGGGGTGGGTGAAAAACTGTTTTTT
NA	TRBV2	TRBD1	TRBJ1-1	CASSGSGTGGRWTEAFF	TGTGCCAGCAGTGGGTCCGGGACAGGGGGCCGTTGGACTGAAGCTTTCTTT